What follows is one T cell receptor (beta chain) and its context. Antigen specificity is unknown. TCRdb keeps only in-frame clones here, not all; method: immunoSEQ multiplex PCR. This sample has tens of thousands of clones; around 87% occur once, and the top ten carry roughly 2%. The data were obtained in a study of a mutant IDH1 vaccine in newly diagnosed glioma. The overall study: Vaccination started 4-6 weeks after radiotherapy alone, or with temozolomide cycles.

The CDR3 extends over 13 amino acids. Trimming pared 1 base from V and 4 bases from J, leaving 5 bases between. Per germline, CDR1 LNHNV and CDR2 YYDKDF (reference sequence). Indicated time point: week 35, safety follow-up. It was 300 ug of mutant IDH1 20-mer peptide that made up each vaccine dose, given with topical imiquimod. This clonotype was sampled from a man younger than 40 with glioma. The sample here was PBMCs, taken from a glioma patient whose treatment included an IDH1 peptide vaccine. The chain combines TRBV15 with TRBJ2-1; D gene unclear. In nucleotides, the CDR3 is TGTGCCACCAGCAGAGGCCCTTACAATGAGCAGTTCTTC. Protein product: CATSRGPYNEQFF.